This TCR beta chain emerged from a study of memory CD8 T cells in hepatitis C reinfection. Time point given: late/post reinfection, 12 to 24 weeks after detection. Sorted cells were sequenced directly ex vivo without any in vitro expansion. Total naive CD8 T cells were sorted as viable CD3+ CD8+ CD45RO- cells from two donors. The CDR3 runs to 16 residues. Per germline, CDR1 MNHEY and CDR2 SMNVEV (reference sequence). V lost 2 bases and J lost 3; bases outside the gene matches: 6. The repertoire was sequenced with immunoSEQ multiplex PCR; TCRdb's copy has only in-frame clones and lacks some. The table lists about 46,000 clones, approximately 89% of them singletons.

This sequence was found in a man between 18 and 29 years old with hepatitis C virus infection. J is TRBJ2-3 and V is TRBV27; TRBD2 aligns across 9 bases. The material sequenced was naive CD8+ T cells sorted from blood. In nucleotides, the CDR3 is TGTGCCAGCAGTTTACTAGCGGGGATGGGTACAGATACGCAGTATTTT. Translation gives CASSLLAGMGTDTQYF.